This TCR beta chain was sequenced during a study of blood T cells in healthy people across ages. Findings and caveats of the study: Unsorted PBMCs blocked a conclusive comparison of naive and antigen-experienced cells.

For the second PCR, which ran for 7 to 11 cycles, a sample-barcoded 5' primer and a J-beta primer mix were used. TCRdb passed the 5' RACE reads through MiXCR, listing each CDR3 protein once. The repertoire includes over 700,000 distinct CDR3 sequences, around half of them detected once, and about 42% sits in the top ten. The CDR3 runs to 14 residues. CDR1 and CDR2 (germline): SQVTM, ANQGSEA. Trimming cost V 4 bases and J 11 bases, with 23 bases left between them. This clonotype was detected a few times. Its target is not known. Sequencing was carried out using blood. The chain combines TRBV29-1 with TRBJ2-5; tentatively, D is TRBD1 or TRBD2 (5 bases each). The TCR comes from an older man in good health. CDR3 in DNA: TGCAGCGTTGGGGGCCGGAGGCGAACCGGGGAGCAGTACTTC. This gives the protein CSVGGRRRTGEQYF.